Here is one TCR beta chain with its context. CDR1 and CDR2 (germline): SGHRS, YFSETQ. The CDR3 runs to 16 residues. The record originates from a study of blood T cells in healthy people across ages. Together with a sample-barcoded 5' primer, a J-beta primer mix was included in a second PCR lasting roughly 6 to 12 cycles. TCRdb fed the 5' RACE reads into MiXCR, producing one record per CDR3 protein. The sample lists 1.5 million or so distinct CDR3 sequences, approximately 38% occurring once. The genes are TRBV5-1 and TRBJ2-5, with 10 bases identical to TRBD2. The end of the DNA is better explained by TRBJ2-7, so the J call may be wrong. The TCR was taken from a woman aged 18-30 years in good health. Sequenced: blood. The CDR3 DNA reads as TGCGCCAGCAGCTTGGCCTTAGCGGGAGGAGGTTACGAGCAGTACTTC. It is translated as CASSLALAGGGYEQYF.